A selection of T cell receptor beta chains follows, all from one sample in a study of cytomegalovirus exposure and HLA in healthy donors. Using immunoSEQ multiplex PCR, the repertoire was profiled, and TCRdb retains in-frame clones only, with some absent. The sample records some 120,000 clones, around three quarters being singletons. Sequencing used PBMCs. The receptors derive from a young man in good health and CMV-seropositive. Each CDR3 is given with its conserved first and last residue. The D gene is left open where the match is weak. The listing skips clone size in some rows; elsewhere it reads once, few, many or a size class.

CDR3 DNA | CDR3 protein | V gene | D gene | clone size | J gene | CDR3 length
TGTGCCAGCCTACTTACTGATAATTCACCCCTCCACTTT | CASLLTDNSPLHF | TRBV2 | - | - | TRBJ1-6 | 13
TGTGCCAGCCTTCTCGAGCAGTACTTC | CASLLEQYF | TRBV6-4 | - | - | TRBJ2-7 | 9
TGTGCCAGCACCTCGAGCTCCTACGAGCAGTACTTC | CASTSSSYEQYF | TRBV27 | - | - | TRBJ2-7 | 12
TGTGCCAGCAGCGTAGGTTCTAGATACAATGAGCAGTTCTTC | CASSVGSRYNEQFF | TRBV9 | - | once | TRBJ2-1 | 14
TGTGCCAGCAGCTTAGACACGACAAACACAGATACGCAGTATTTT | CASSLDTTNTDTQYF | TRBV5-6 | - | - | TRBJ2-3 | 15
TGTGCCAGCAGCAAAGATAGCGGGACCTCCTACAATGAGCAGTTCTTC | CASSKDSGTSYNEQFF | TRBV21-1 | - | - | TRBJ2-1 | 16
TGTGCCAGCAGCCCCCAGAGCCGCCTCAGGGGAGATACGCAGTATTTT | CASSPQSRLRGDTQYF | TRBV9 | - | few | TRBJ2-3 | 16
TGTGCCAGCAGCTTAAGGGACAGGGTTGATTACTCTGGGGCCAACGGCCTGACTTTC | CASSLRDRVDYSGANGLTF | TRBV7-8 | TRBD1 | - | TRBJ2-6 | 19
TGTGCCAGCAGCTCTCGACAGGGGCGACCCTCTGGGGCCAACGTCCTGACTTTC | CASSSRQGRPSGANVLTF | TRBV11-2 | TRBD1 | - | TRBJ2-6 | 18
TGTGCCAGCAGGCAATTTCAGGGGGAAGGAAATGAAGCTTTCTTT | CASRQFQGEGNEAFF | TRBV6-5 | TRBD1 | - | TRBJ1-1 | 15
TGTGCCAGCAGCTCCCTGACTAGCGGGAGGCACAATGAGCAGTTCTTC | CASSSLTSGRHNEQFF | TRBV7-9 | TRBD2 | - | TRBJ2-1 | 16
TGTGCCAGCAGTTTACTCGGGACAACTAATGAAAAACTGTTTTTT | CASSLLGTTNEKLFF | TRBV27 | - | - | TRBJ1-4 | 15
TGTGCCAGCAGAGAAGCCGGGACAGGGAAGACATACGAGCAGTACTTC | CASREAGTGKTYEQYF | TRBV28 | TRBD1 | - | TRBJ2-7 | 16
TGTGCCAGCAGCTCAGTCTTGTTGGCGGGGGACACAGATACGCAGTATTTT | CASSSVLLAGDTDTQYF | TRBV11-3 | TRBD2 | - | TRBJ2-3 | 17
TGTGCCAGCAGTTTAGGCGGCCTGCCCTACGAGCAGTACTTC | CASSLGGLPYEQYF | TRBV28 | - | - | TRBJ2-7 | 14
TGTGCCAGCAGTTTACCGACAGGGAACGGTCAGCCCCAGCATTTT | CASSLPTGNGQPQHF | TRBV28 | TRBD1 | - | TRBJ1-5 | 15
TGTGCCAGCAGCCAGGAGACAGGTCAAGAGACCCAGTACTTC | CASSQETGQETQYF | TRBV5-4 | - | few | TRBJ2-5 | 14
TGTGCCAGCAGCGCGGACAGGGGGCAAGAGACCCAGTACTTC | CASSADRGQETQYF | TRBV9 | TRBD1 | few | TRBJ2-5 | 14
TGTGCCAGCAGTTTCACCGGGAATGAGCAGTTCTTC | CASSFTGNEQFF | TRBV27 | - | once | TRBJ2-1 | 12
TGTGCCAGCGGGTTAAGCGGACCCACAGATACGCAGTATTTT | CASGLSGPTDTQYF | TRBV9 | - | once | TRBJ2-3 | 14
TGTGCTAGTGCCCCTCTAGCGGGGACAGATACGCAGTATTTT | CASAPLAGTDTQYF | TRBV12-5 | TRBD2 | - | TRBJ2-3 | 14
TGTGCCAGCAGCTTGCAGGGGACGAACTATGGCTACACCTTC | CASSLQGTNYGYTF | TRBV9 | - | - | TRBJ1-2 | 14
TGCGCCAGCAGCCAAGATCGCGGGAGCTCCTACGAGCAGTACTTC | CASSQDRGSSYEQYF | TRBV4-3 | TRBD2 | - | TRBJ2-7 | 15
TGTGCCAGCAGCTGGGACCAACAGGGCGGTTCTTACGAGCAGTACTTC | CASSWDQQGGSYEQYF | TRBV5-5 | - | few | TRBJ2-7 | 16
TGTGTCACCAGTTCCGGGAGCTCCTACGAGCAGTACTTC | CVTSSGSSYEQYF | TRBV28 | - | - | TRBJ2-7 | 13
TGTGCCAGCTCACCCGCCAGGGTCAGCGGGGAGCTGTTTTTT | CASSPARVSGELFF | TRBV18 | - | - | TRBJ2-2 | 14
TGTGCCAGCAGCCCTTATGGACAGGGCGGAGGTGAAAAACTGTTTTTT | CASSPYGQGGGEKLFF | TRBV7-9 | TRBD1 | - | TRBJ1-4 | 16
TGTGCCAGCAGCGGACCCGGGGGTAACACTGAAGCTTTCTTT | CASSGPGGNTEAFF | TRBV5-4 | - | - | TRBJ1-1 | 14
TGTGCCAGCAGCCTCACAGGGGGAGGAGGCTACACCTTC | CASSLTGGGGYTF | TRBV7-9 | TRBD1 | once | TRBJ1-2 | 13